This T cell receptor beta chain stems from a study of pediatric ulcerative colitis. Study summary: Ulcerative colitis patients had pancolitis or left-sided colitis, with confirming histology. The study's findings and limits: A couple of rectal clonotypes were found only in ulcerative colitis patients, all of them.

No immunosuppressive drugs were given to ulcerative colitis patients before diagnostic colonoscopy. Only in-frame clones appear in the TCRdb table, and some are missing; sequencing was by immunoSEQ multiplex PCR. The table has approximately 60,000 clones, roughly nine tenths seen once. Concerning this clone: Its antigen is as yet unknown.

The CDR3 covers 15 residues. The ends lost 3 bases at V and 4 bases at J; junction bases unmatched: 5. CDR1 is LNHNV and CDR2 is YYDKDF in the germline V gene (reference sequence). This sequence joins TRBV15 and TRBJ2-5; 10 bases map to TRBD1. Sequenced material: blood. The sequence was obtained from a boy aged 5-17 years with severe ulcerative colitis. CDR3 coding DNA: TGTGCCACCAGCAGGGACAGGGGGGTAGCAGAGACCCAGTACTTC. As protein: CATSRDRGVAETQYF.